This TCR beta chain was sequenced for a study of technical replicates of blood from a few donors. From germline, CDR1 is SGHAT and CDR2 FQNNGV. The junction had 18 bases not matched to a gene; V was cut back by 8 bases and J by 13 bases. The CDR3 runs to 14 residues. Sequencing used immunoSEQ multiplex PCR; TCRdb keeps in-frame clones, though not all of them. The table records approximately 13,000 clones, more than 75% of them present only once. This clone was seen a single time. The sequence came from a human donor in good health. Sequenced sample: PBMCs. J is TRBJ2-7 and V is TRBV11-2; 9 bases fit TRBD2. The CDR3 here is CASGPPQTSGVPYF. In nucleotides, the CDR3 is TGTGCCAGCGGACCCCCGCAGACTAGCGGAGTCCCCTACTTC.